The clone carrying this T cell receptor (beta chain) occurred a few times. Its specificity is unknown. This specimen belongs to a study of beta chain features in type 1 diabetes. General study results and limits: Patients showed naive, central memory and Treg TCRB repertoires that appeared more similar than those of healthy donors. Type 1 diabetes patients had moderately but significantly shorter TCRB CDR3s in all four CD4+ subsets.

The CDR3 sequence is 13 residues long. V was clipped by 7 bases and J by 3 bases; unmatched bases: 6. Germline V gene lookup returns CDR1 SEHNR and CDR2 FQNEAQ (reference sequence). Naive, central memory, regulatory and stem cell-like memory cells within the CD4+ compartment were sorted using CD45RO/CCR7/CD25/CD127/CD95/CD27. Isolated RNA was reverse transcribed in full, so expressed TCRB transcripts were sequenced. Libraries were prepared by immunoSEQ multiplex PCR; TCRdb keeps only in-frame clonotypes and omits some of them. The sample lists more than 150,000 clones; about 10% were seen once. Sequenced material: central memory CD4+ T cells from blood. This clonotype originated in a woman in her twenties or thirties with type 1 diabetes. The V and J genes are TRBV7-9 and TRBJ2-7; 7 bases align to TRBD1. The CDR3 here is CASTNPGGYEQYF. The DNA of the CDR3 is TGTGCCAGCACTAACCCAGGGGGCTACGAGCAGTACTTC.